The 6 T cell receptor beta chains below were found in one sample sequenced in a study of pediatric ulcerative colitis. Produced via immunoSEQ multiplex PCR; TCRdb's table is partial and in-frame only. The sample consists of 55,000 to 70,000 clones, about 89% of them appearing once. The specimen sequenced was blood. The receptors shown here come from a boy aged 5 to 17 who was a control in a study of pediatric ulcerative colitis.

CDR3 sequence reads: CASSLQGDVATAPEAFF. CDR3 nucleotides: TGTGCCAGCAGCTTGCAGGGGGATGTGGCGACGGCGCCTGAAGCTTTCTTT. This chain uses TRBV7-3 with TRBJ1-1, with 7 bases lining up with TRBD1. Germline CDR1 SGHTA, CDR2 FQGTGA. Germline trimming cut 3 bases from V and 6 bases from J; bases unmatched to any gene: 16. The CDR3 totals 17 residues.

In DNA, the CDR3 is TGTGCCAGCAGGGGGTCAGGCTATGGCTACACCTTC. It is translated as CASRGSGYGYTF. This sequence joins TRBV25-1 and TRBJ1-2; D is ambiguous. CDR1 is MGHDK and CDR2 is SYGVNS in the germline V gene. V was cut by 6 bases and J by 4 bases, with 9 bases left in between. The CDR3 totals 12 residues.

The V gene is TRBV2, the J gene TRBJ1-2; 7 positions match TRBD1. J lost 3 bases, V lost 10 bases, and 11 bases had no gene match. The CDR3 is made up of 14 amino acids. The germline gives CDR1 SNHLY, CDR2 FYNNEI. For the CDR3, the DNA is TGTGCCACCCAGTCGGGACAGAGTTACTATGGCTACACCTTC. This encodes CATQSGQSYYGYTF.

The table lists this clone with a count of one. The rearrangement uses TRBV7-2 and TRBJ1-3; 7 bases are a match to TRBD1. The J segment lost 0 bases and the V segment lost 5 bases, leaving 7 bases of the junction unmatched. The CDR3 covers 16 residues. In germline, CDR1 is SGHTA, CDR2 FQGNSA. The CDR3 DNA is TGTGCCAGCAGCGCAGGGACAGCAGGCTCTGGAAACACCATATATTTT. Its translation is CASSAGTAGSGNTIYF.

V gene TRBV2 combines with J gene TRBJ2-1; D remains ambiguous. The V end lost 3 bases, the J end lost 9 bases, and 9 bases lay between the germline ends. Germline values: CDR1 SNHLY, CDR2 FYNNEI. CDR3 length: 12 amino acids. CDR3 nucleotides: TGTGCCAGCAGTGAGAAGGACCCTGAGCAGTTCTTC. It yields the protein CASSEKDPEQFF.

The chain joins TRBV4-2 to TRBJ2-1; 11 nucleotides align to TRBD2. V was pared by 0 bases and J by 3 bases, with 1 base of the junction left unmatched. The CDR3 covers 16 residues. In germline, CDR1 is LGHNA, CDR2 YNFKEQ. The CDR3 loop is CASSQETSGNYNEQFF. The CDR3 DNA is TGTGCCAGCAGCCAAGAGACTAGCGGGAACTACAATGAGCAGTTCTTC.